One sample yielded the 22 T cell receptor beta chains listed below, sequenced in a study of graft-versus-host responses after intestinal transplantation. Repertoires were generated with immunoSEQ multiplex PCR, while TCRdb's copy carries only in-frame clones and drops some. Of around 100,000 clones detected, roughly nine tenths appear once; the ten largest clones hold over 0.75%. These receptors' targets are unknown. The sequences come from unstimulated CD4+ T cells sorted from spleen or lymph node cells, collected before transplant. These receptors came from a human donor who was the organ donor for an intestinal transplant.

The chain combines TRBV9 with TRBJ1-6, with a weak D call TRBD1 (6 bases). Looked up from germline, CDR1 is SGDLS and CDR2 is YYNGEE. The ends were cut back, 0 bases at V and 10 bases at J, with 17 bases in the middle. This CDR3 contains 16 residues. The CDR3 DNA sequence: TGTGCCAGCAGCGTAGAGTCGGGGGCGCGCGGGTCACCCCTCCACTTT. Translating it yields CASSVESGARGSPLHF.

V and J are TRBV9 and TRBJ1-2; 11 bases align to TRBD1. Per the germline V gene, CDR1 is SGDLS and CDR2 is YYNGEE. The ends lost 4 bases at V and 3 bases at J; junction bases unmatched: 2. This CDR3 contains 14 residues. In DNA form, the CDR3 reads TGTGCCAGCAGCCCGGGACAGGGGGACTATGGCTACACCTTC. Protein: CASSPGQGDYGYTF.

The chain links TRBV7-9 to TRBJ2-3; TRBD1 might be the D (5 bases). Germline CDR1 is SEHNR and CDR2 is FQNEAQ (reference sequence). This CDR3 comprises 14 residues. The V and J ends lost 5 bases and 0 bases respectively, with 9 bases between them. CDR3 sequence (DNA): TGTGCCAGCAGCCAGACAGCTAGCACAGATACGCAGTATTTT. Translation: CASSQTASTDTQYF.

This rearrangement joins TRBV19 to TRBJ1-5, with TRBD1 as a possible D gene (6 bases). CDR3 length equals 15 residues. The V end was cut by 0 bases, the J end by 1 base, with 7 bases between. Per germline, CDR1 LNHDA and CDR2 SQIVND (reference sequence). The DNA of the CDR3 is TGTGCCAGTAGTATAGAGGGGGGCAGCAATCAGCCCCAGCATTTT. Protein sequence: CASSIEGGSNQPQHF.

This sequence joins TRBV15 and TRBJ1-5; D remains unclear. The V and J ends lost 3 bases and 2 bases respectively, with 5 bases between them. The germline V gene encodes CDR1 LNHNV and CDR2 YYDKDF (reference sequence). The CDR3 totals 13 residues. CDR3 sequence reads: CATSREGNQPQHF. CDR3 nucleotide sequence: TGTGCCACCAGCAGGGAGGGCAATCAGCCCCAGCATTTT.

In its sample, this clone was seen a few times. The gene calls are TRBV6-1 and TRBJ2-7; D ambiguous. Trimming took off 4 bases at V and 8 bases at J, with 9 bases between the two ends. Looked up from germline, CDR1 is MNHNS and CDR2 is SASEGT. The CDR3 is 11 amino acids. Written as DNA, the CDR3 is TGTGCCAGCAGTGCCTCAAGACAGCAGTACTTC. This codes for CASSASRQQYF.

This rearrangement joins TRBV5-1 to TRBJ2-2; D assignment may be TRBD1 or TRBD2 (6 bases each). Per the germline V gene, CDR1 is SGHRS and CDR2 is YFSETQ. The CDR3 spans 18 residues. Trimming shortened V by 2 bases and J by 0 bases, and 17 bases separated the two germline ends. The CDR3 protein is CASSLAPLGGTNTGELFF. The CDR3 coding sequence is TGCGCCAGCAGCTTAGCACCGTTAGGGGGGACGAACACCGGGGAGCTGTTTTTT.

The chain employs TRBV6-1 and TRBJ1-6; D perhaps matches TRBD1 (6 bases). Germline V lookup: CDR1 MNHNS, CDR2 SASEGT. The CDR3 has 16 residues. Trimming left V 3 bases short and J 6 bases short, with 15 bases between. The CDR3 DNA follows: TGTGCCAGCAGTGACAGGGGAGAAAGAGCTAATTCACCCCTCCACTTT. Translation: CASSDRGERANSPLHF.

This chain links TRBV27 with TRBJ2-5; D ambiguous. The CDR3 contains 13 residues. CDR1 MNHEY and CDR2 SMNVEV come from the germline V gene (reference sequence). The V and J ends lost 2 bases and 5 bases respectively, with 9 bases between them. The chain's CDR3 is CASSLMGRETQYF. In DNA form, the CDR3 reads TGTGCCAGCAGTTTAATGGGCCGTGAGACCCAGTACTTC.

The genes are TRBV18 and TRBJ2-7; no reliable D call. V lost 2 bases to trimming and J lost 3 bases, with 11 bases between them. This CDR3 has 14 amino acids. Germline CDR1 KGHSH, CDR2 LQKENI. The CDR3 bases are TGTGCCAGCTCACCATCTCGGGCGGTCTACGAGCAGTACTTC. Protein sequence: CASSPSRAVYEQYF. The whole variable domain, remainder taken from reference TRBV18 and TRBJ2-7, is NAGVMQNPRHLVRRRGQEARLRCSPMKGHSHVYWYRQLPEEGLKFMVYLQKENIIDESGMPKERFSAEFPKEGPSILRIQQVVRGDSAAYFCASSPSRAVYEQYFGPGTRLTVT.

This sequence joins TRBV2 and TRBJ1-2, with D unclear. With 3 bases removed from V and 0 bases from J, the gap between germline ends came to 2 bases. This CDR3 contains 12 residues. The germline V gene encodes CDR1 SNHLY and CDR2 FYNNEI. CDR3 sequence reads: CASSDTNYGYTF. CDR3 bases: TGTGCCAGCAGTGACACTAACTATGGCTACACCTTC.

The chain uses TRBV30 and TRBJ2-2; D is unresolved. CDR1 GTSNPN and CDR2 SVGIG come from the germline V gene (reference sequence). This CDR3 contains 13 residues. Trimming took off 4 bases at V and 7 bases at J, with 13 bases between the two ends. The CDR3 protein is CAWKKDLIGELFF. CDR3 sequence (DNA): TGTGCCTGGAAAAAAGACTTGATCGGGGAGCTGTTTTTT. Based on the CDR3 plus reference TRBV30 and TRBJ2-2, the full variable domain is SQTIHQWPATLVQPVGSPLSLECTVEGTSNPNLYWYRQAAGRGLQLLFYSVGIGQISSEVPQNLSASRPQDRQFILSSKKLLLSDSGFYLCAWKKDLIGELFFGEGSRLTVL.

This chain links TRBV6-6 with TRBJ1-2; D is perhaps TRBD1 (5 bases). The CDR3 totals 11 residues. Trimming took off 8 bases at V and 8 bases at J, with 12 bases between the two ends. CDR1 MNHNY and CDR2 SVGAGI come from the germline V gene (reference sequence). The CDR3 sequence is CASGAGVGYTF. The CDR3 nucleotides read TGTGCCAGCGGGGCGGGGGTCGGCTACACCTTC.

This chain joins TRBV7-3 and TRBJ2-5, with D possibly being TRBD2 (6 bases). The germline V and J ends were trimmed by 3 bases and 1 base, with 18 bases remaining between them. Germline lookup yields CDR1 SGHTA and CDR2 FQGTGA. The CDR3 has 17 amino acids. This CDR3 reads CASSLGGKAASQETQYF. CDR3 nucleotide sequence: TGTGCCAGCAGCTTGGGGGGTAAAGCGGCCTCCCAAGAGACCCAGTACTTC. The complete variable domain, with remaining parts taken from reference TRBV7-3 and TRBJ2-5, reads GAGVSQTPSNKVTEKGKYVELRCDPISGHTALYWYRQSLGQGPEFLIYFQGTGAADDSGLPNDRFFAVRPEGSVSTLKIQRTERGDSAVYLCASSLGGKAASQETQYFGPGTRLLVL.

The chain uses TRBV2 and TRBJ1-5; D is ambiguous. Trimming shortened V by 1 base and J by 6 bases, and 16 bases separated the two germline ends. CDR1 and CDR2 from the germline V gene are SNHLY and FYNNEI. The CDR3 has 16 residues. CDR3 in amino acids: CASSEGPGGFGQPQHF. For the CDR3, the DNA is TGTGCCAGCAGTGAAGGGCCGGGAGGGTTCGGTCAGCCCCAGCATTTT.

This clone was detected only once. The chain joins TRBV5-1 to TRBJ2-7; perhaps TRBD1 as D (6 bases). In germline, CDR1 is SGHRS, CDR2 YFSETQ. V was pared by 4 bases and J by 0 bases, with 14 bases between. The CDR3 has 15 residues. The CDR3 DNA reads as TGCGCCAGCAGCCTGGGGACACTTAGCTCCTACGAGCAGTACTTC. This translates into CASSLGTLSSYEQYF.

V and J are TRBV30 and TRBJ1-3, with D possibly TRBD1 on 5 matching bases. Trimming cost V 4 bases and J 4 bases, with 11 bases left between them. CDR3 length: 13 residues. Germline CDR1 GTSNPN, CDR2 SVGIG (reference sequence). The CDR3 sequence is CAWNVRAGNTIYF. The CDR3 region has the DNA TGTGCCTGGAACGTCAGGGCCGGAAACACCATATATTTT.

This clone was picked up one time. The V and J genes are TRBV25-1 and TRBJ2-7; D is possibly TRBD2 (5 bases). Germline loops: CDR1 MGHDK, CDR2 SYGVNS. This CDR3 contains 13 residues. V gave up 6 bases and J gave up 3 bases, with 12 bases separating them. This chain's CDR3 is CASRDPGNYEQYF. CDR3 sequence (DNA): TGTGCCAGCAGAGATCCGGGAAACTACGAGCAGTACTTC.

The chain joins TRBV28 to TRBJ2-2, with D tentatively TRBD1 or TRBD2 (5 bases each). Germline-derived CDR1 and CDR2 are MDHEN and SYDVKM. This CDR3 has 13 residues. The germline V and J ends were trimmed by 6 bases and 2 bases, with 7 bases remaining between them. The chain's CDR3 is CASSRDNTGELFF. The CDR3, as DNA: TGTGCCAGCAGCCGGGACAACACCGGGGAGCTGTTTTTT.

In DNA, the CDR3 is TGCGCCAGCAGCTCCCCGACAGTGAACACTGAAGCTTTCTTT. Encoded protein: CASSSPTVNTEAFF. The chain combines TRBV5-1 with TRBJ1-1; D is perhaps TRBD1 (5 bases). The CDR3 is 14 residues long. Germline V gene lookup returns CDR1 SGHRS and CDR2 YFSETQ. V lost 3 bases and J lost 0, with 9 bases in between.

This clone turned up a few times. The chain joins TRBV4-1 to TRBJ2-7, with D possibly TRBD2 on 5 matching bases. V was cut by 4 bases and J by 4 bases, with 14 bases left in between. The CDR3 length is 14 residues. CDR1 and CDR2 from the germline V gene are MGHRA and YSYEKL. The CDR3, as DNA: TGCGCCAGCAGCCGACTACACTTGGAGTACGAGCAGTACTTC. Translated, it gives CASSRLHLEYEQYF.

CDR3: CASRSGGPGEQFF. CDR3 nucleotide sequence: TGTGCCAGCAGGAGCGGGGGGCCGGGTGAGCAGTTCTTC. This chain connects TRBV2 to TRBJ2-1; TRBD2 matches 9 bases. The CDR3 sequence is 13 residues long. Trimming cost V 6 bases and J 9 bases; bases outside gene matches: 6. Germline V gene lookup returns CDR1 SNHLY and CDR2 FYNNEI.